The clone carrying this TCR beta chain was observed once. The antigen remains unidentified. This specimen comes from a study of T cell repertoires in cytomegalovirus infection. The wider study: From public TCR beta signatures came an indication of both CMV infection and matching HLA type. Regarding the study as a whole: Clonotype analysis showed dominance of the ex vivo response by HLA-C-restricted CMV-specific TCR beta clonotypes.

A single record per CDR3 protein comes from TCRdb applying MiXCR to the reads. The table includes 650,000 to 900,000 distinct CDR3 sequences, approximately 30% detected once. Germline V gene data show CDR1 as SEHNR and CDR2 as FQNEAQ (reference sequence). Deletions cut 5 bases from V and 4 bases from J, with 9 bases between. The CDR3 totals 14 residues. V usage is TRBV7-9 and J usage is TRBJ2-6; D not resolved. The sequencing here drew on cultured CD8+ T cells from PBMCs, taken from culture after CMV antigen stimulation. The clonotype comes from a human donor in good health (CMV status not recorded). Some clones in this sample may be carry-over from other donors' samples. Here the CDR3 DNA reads TGTGCCAGCAGCGGAGTCGCAGGGGCCAACGTCCTGACTTTC. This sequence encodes CASSGVAGANVLTF.